This TCR beta chain was recorded in a study of blood T cell repertoires in COVID-19 (dated by TCRdb to about 2020). In the study overall: The collaborator samples originated in the United States, Italy and Spain and spanned the acute and convalescent phases of COVID-19. HLA class I and class II types, where available, came from metadata supplied by the sample provider rather than from assay-based typing. The dataset comprised deeply sampled blood TCRbeta repertoires from subjects exposed to, actively infected with, or recovered from COVID-19. The samples were drawn from two sources: the first 160 participants of the ongoing ImmuneRACE study, and over 950 subjects contributed by 6 global collaborators. The material from the prospective study consisted of cDNA or gDNA derived from T cells, B-cell-depleted T cells, or PBMCs. The repertoires were released in a freely available public database meant as a resource for research on the immune response to SARS-CoV-2. Nearly every sample came with metadata listing a de-identified subject ID, COVID-19 status, age in years and sex.

Collaborating institutions collected whole blood in K2EDTA tubes following their own protocols. For TCRbeta analysis, collaborators shipped samples as frozen whole blood, isolated PBMCs, or DNA extracted from either of those sample types. TCRbeta CDR3 regions were amplified from genomic DNA by means of the immunoSEQ Assay, a bias-controlled multiplex PCR. On the authors' methods: The number of nucleated cells in each sample was estimated from the amplification of reference gene primers within the assay. To quantify the absolute abundance of each unique TCRbeta CDR3 rearrangement, sequence reads were collapsed and filtered. Productive Simpson clonality was computed per sample as the square root of Simpson's diversity index over productive rearrangements. TCRdb holds this immuneACCESS table with in-frame rearrangements only. Some clones are missing; in checked studies, unresolved V genes explain under half, and the rest has no known cause. The DNA was the basis for D and trimming; V, J and clone size are from that table. This sample is represented by some 87,000 clones; around 87% of them were singletons. The top ten hold roughly a sixth of the sample.

Broader findings and caveats from the paper: Clinical and demographic metadata were provided uncurated, with the amount varying by source and participant.

On this clone itself: It lacks a known antigen. Per-base qualities were not stored, and no clone one base away is much larger.

The TCR sequence derives from a human donor in a cohort sampled during active COVID-19. The specimen sequenced was peripheral blood.

The CDR3: CASSMTGDGYTF. The base sequence is TGTGCCAGTAGTATGACAGGAGATGGCTACACCTTC. The chain is assembled from TRBV19 and TRBJ1-2, and perhaps TRBD1 as D gene, on 6 matching bases. Via the germline V gene (reference sequence), CDR1 is LNHDA and CDR2 SQIVND. The CDR3 numbers 12 residues from cysteine through phenylalanine. Only the CDR3 DNA stays, 36 bases, in frame from base 1. Between the V and J ends, shortened by 3 bases and 6 bases respectively, the junction contains 8 bases.